This T cell receptor beta chain was documented in a study of T cell responses to AZD1222 COVID-19 vaccine. The table came from immunoSEQ multiplex PCR; TCRdb's copy has only in-frame clones and leaves some out. The sample lists over 150,000 clones; 90% to 95% were seen once. As concerns this clone: What it binds is unknown.

This CDR3 is 15 amino acids long. V gave up 6 bases and J gave up 0 bases, with 12 bases separating them. CDR1 is LNHDA, CDR2 SQIVND, per germline (reference sequence). General study results and limits: Per reports, nearly half of all spike-specific TCRs target regions that are unmutated in variants. The repertoires were collected only after the peak T cell response. At baseline, just six AZD1222 recipients tested seropositive.

The TCR sequence derives from an adult who received the MenACWY meningococcal vaccine as a control. The chain employs TRBV19 and TRBJ1-3; TRBD1 might be the D (5 bases). The material was peripheral blood, obtained 28 days after the second dose of the MenACWY control vaccine. The chain's CDR3 is CASSQLGVSGNTIYF. CDR3 nucleotides: TGTGCCAGTAGCCAACTAGGGGTCTCTGGAAACACCATATATTTT.